This T cell receptor (beta chain) was recorded in a study of blood T cells in healthy people across ages (dated by TCRdb to the mid-2010s). Background for the entire study: In model experiments, roughly one uniquely barcoded TCR beta cDNA molecule per two T cells was captured by template switching. Using deep sequencing normalized with unique cDNA molecular identifiers, the study measured how TCR beta repertoire diversity changes with age. The donors were split into four age groups: young (average approximately 16 years), middle-aged (around 37), aged (more than 55) and long-lived (under 85). To avoid experimental bias, donors of different ages were spread randomly across the sequencing lanes. The study analyzed two additional independent replicas of 1 million unique cDNA reads from the same blood draw for two donors, one aged 18 to 30 and one aged 80 or older. Results the study describes overall, beyond this receptor: The percentage of naive T cells measured by flow cytometry correlated strongly with observed TCR beta diversity. Observed TCR beta diversity per million T cells fell roughly linearly with age, and a significant reduction was already apparent by age roughly 40. Total diversity estimates from one million sequenced T cells were considered lower bounds and underestimates. Compared with the aged group, more naive CD4+ T cells, fewer expanded clones and increased TCR diversity were shown by the long-lived group, suggesting age selection. Bulk unsorted PBMC profiling prevented conclusive comparison of naive and antigen-experienced compartments. Because the CMV infection status of the donors was unknown, age-related changes in expanded clonotypes may potentially have been confounded.

The library was produced with 5' RACE. Data came from an Illumina HiSeq 2500. A second PCR of about 6 to 11 cycles was performed with a sample-barcoded 5' primer and a J-beta primer mix. A template-switch 5' adaptor carrying 12 random nucleotides introduced a unique molecular identifier onto each TCR beta cDNA molecule. At least 2.5 million CDR3-containing paired-end reads were obtained from each sample. First-strand cDNA synthesis was performed from all RNA using the Mint cDNA synthesis kit, with priming by a TRBC-specific oligonucleotide. All cDNA was treated with uracil-DNA glycosylase and then went through a first 18-cycle PCR with the universal primers M1SS and BC2_uni_R. On the authors' methods: For normalization, 1 million high-quality reads, each with a distinct molecular identifier, were randomly selected from each sample. Reads with shared molecular identifiers were discarded instead of being binned into consensus sequences. MiTCR, set to a Q25 quality threshold and the strictest error-elimination algorithm, was used for CDR3 identification, clonotype clustering and error correction. A nonparametric unseen species model using Euler transformation provided a lower-bound estimate of total TCR beta diversity. TCRdb took the public reads, trimmed them with fastp at Q25, ran MiXCR for clone calling and kept in-frame beta chains. Here each entry gathers all rows of one CDR3 protein and keeps the most common genes and DNA. These V and J calls rely on TCRdb rather than the paper's analysis. The sample includes 1 million or so distinct CDR3 sequences, with 45% observed a single time. The ten biggest clones cover 18% of the sample.

The cysteine opens and the phenylalanine closes a CDR3 of 14 amino acids. The CDR3 DNA has 42 bases and is translated from base 1. CDR1 MDHEN and CDR2 SYDVKM were looked up in the germline V gene. The roughly 37 donors, aged 6 to 90 years, were systemically healthy Caucasian individuals from Russia. Each donor gave about 9.7 milliliters of peripheral blood, drawn into EDTA-treated Vacutainer tubes. Ficoll-Paque density-gradient centrifugation was used to isolate PBMCs, with at least 6.5 million per sample. Trizol reagent was used to extract total RNA from the PBMCs, yielding at least 6 micrograms per sample. The percentages of naive CD45RAhigh/CD27high T cells were determined by flow cytometry on a PBMC aliquot from every donor. This clonotype was observed a few times. Its binding antigen is unknown. The input lacks base qualities; no much larger clone sits a single base away.

The V and J genes are TRBV28 and TRBJ2-4; TRBD1 might be the D gene, on 6 matching bases. The closer fit of TRBJ2-7 to the DNA end suggests the J call may be wrong. This receptor was identified in a woman aged 55-69 years in good health. Sequenced material: blood. For the CDR3, the sequence is CASTDPGQAYEQYF. The DNA is TGTGCCAGCACCGACCCGGGACAAGCCTACGAGCAGTACTTC.